This T cell receptor beta chain was documented in a study of T-cell reconstitution after alpha-beta-depleted transplantation in children. Study conclusions and caveats: Counts and diversity of T cells one year after transplant came mostly from newly produced T cells.

This clonotype was observed many times. Antigen specificity is unknown. Unique molecular identifiers were incorporated during preparation of the TCRbeta library. From the PCR reads, TCRdb called clonotypes with MiXCR, one entry per CDR3 protein. The sample yields about 200,000 distinct CDR3 sequences, approximately 6.8% seen once. The V and J ends lost 10 bases and 6 bases respectively, with 19 bases between them. The CDR3 length is 13 residues. Sequences were derived from PBMCs, sampled before TCRalphabeta/CD19-depleted stem cell transplant. This clonotype was obtained from a girl under three years old with combined immunodeficiency, due to receive a stem cell transplant. The chain recombines TRBV12-3 or TRBV12-4 with TRBJ2-7, with D maybe TRBD2 (6 bases). Here the CDR3 reads CATGGPRDSEQYF. Written as DNA, the CDR3 is TGTGCCACCGGAGGGCCTCGGGATAGCGAGCAGTACTTC.